The rows below give T cell receptor beta chains drawn from one sample of a study of TIL therapy for anti-PD-1-resistant metastatic lung cancer. Some clones are missing from TCRdb's copy, which holds only in-frame ones; the method was immunoSEQ multiplex PCR. The data show 25,000 to 30,000 clones, about 60% seen once. This specimen was tumor tissue, taken at baseline. The receptors were gathered from a woman aged 30-79 years with non-small cell lung cancer. The CDR3 runs from the conserved cysteine through the conserved F or W. D genes are given only for firm matches. Size is omitted from some rows. Given values are once, few, many or a class for expanded clones.

V: TRBV5-6
J: TRBJ2-2
size: NA
D: TRBD1
DNA: TGTGCCAGCAGGACAGGGACAGGGTGGACCGGGGAGCTGTTTTTT
CDR3: CASRTGTGWTGELFF

V: TRBV2
J: TRBJ2-5
size: NA
D: NA
DNA: TGTGCCAGCAGTGAAGCAGGGGCCTTACAAGAGACCCAGTACTTC
CDR3: CASSEAGALQETQYF

V: TRBV21-1
J: TRBJ2-7
size: NA
D: NA
DNA: TGTGCCAGCACCATGAGCGGGGGAACCTTCTACGAGCAGTACTTC
CDR3: CASTMSGGTFYEQYF

V: TRBV5-6
J: TRBJ2-7
size: NA
D: TRBD2
DNA: TGTGCCAGCAGCTTTCCGACTAGCGACTACGAGCAGTACTTC
CDR3: CASSFPTSDYEQYF

V: TRBV9
J: TRBJ2-7
size: few
D: NA
DNA: TGTGCCAGCAGCGTAGCTCTTGAAAACGAGCAGTACTTC
CDR3: CASSVALENEQYF

V: TRBV5-1
J: TRBJ1-5
size: once
D: NA
DNA: TGCGCCAGCAGCTCGACAGGAGGGAGCAATCAGCCCCAGCATTTT
CDR3: CASSSTGGSNQPQHF

V: TRBV11-2
J: TRBJ2-1
size: NA
D: NA
DNA: TGTGCCAGCAGCTCATGGTCTGGCGGGATGGTCAATGAGCAGTTCTTC
CDR3: CASSSWSGGMVNEQFF

V: TRBV27
J: TRBJ2-7
size: many
D: TRBD1
DNA: TGTGCCAGCAGTTTATCAGGGGGCGAATTCTTATACGAGCAGTACTTC
CDR3: CASSLSGGEFLYEQYF

V: TRBV11-2
J: TRBJ1-2
size: once
D: NA
DNA: TGTGCCAGCAGCCCCCAGGCGGGCTTCTATGGCTACACCTTC
CDR3: CASSPQAGFYGYTF

V: TRBV5-1
J: TRBJ2-1
size: NA
D: TRBD2
DNA: TGCGCCAGCAGCCAAGCGGGAGGGACCTACAATGAGCAGTTCTTC
CDR3: CASSQAGGTYNEQFF

V: TRBV7-2
J: TRBJ2-7
size: NA
D: TRBD1
DNA: TGTGCCAGCAGCTATACAGGGGGCCCAAGATCCTACGAGCAGTACTTC
CDR3: CASSYTGGPRSYEQYF

V: TRBV5-6
J: TRBJ2-1
size: NA
D: NA
DNA: TGTGCCAGCAGCTACGGATTGTACAATGAGCAGTTCTTC
CDR3: CASSYGLYNEQFF

V: TRBV2
J: TRBJ2-5
size: NA
D: NA
DNA: TGTGCCAGCAGTGAGGGGACCGACCTGTGGGAGACCCAGTACTTC
CDR3: CASSEGTDLWETQYF

V: TRBV4-1
J: TRBJ1-3
size: NA
D: NA
DNA: TGCGCCAGCAGCCAGACCCCCCCACAGGGCTCTGGAAACACCATATATTTT
CDR3: CASSQTPPQGSGNTIYF

V: TRBV5-6
J: TRBJ1-5
size: NA
D: NA
DNA: TGTGCCAGCAGCTTGGCCAGTCAGGTCGGCAATCAGCCCCAGCATTTT
CDR3: CASSLASQVGNQPQHF

V: TRBV2
J: TRBJ2-5
size: NA
D: NA
DNA: TGTGCCAGCAGCCCAGGGGCCATCCAAGAGACCCAGTACTTC
CDR3: CASSPGAIQETQYF

V: TRBV28
J: TRBJ2-7
size: NA
D: NA
DNA: TGTGCCAGCAGTTTTTCAGGCTACGAGCAGTACTTC
CDR3: CASSFSGYEQYF

V: TRBV6-5
J: TRBJ2-4
size: NA
D: NA
DNA: TGTGCCAGCAGTTACTCGACAGCCGGATTTCTTCAGTACTTC
CDR3: CASSYSTAGFLQYF

V: TRBV7-2
J: TRBJ2-5
size: NA
D: NA
DNA: TGTGCCAGCAGCCGAGAAGAGACCCAGTACTTC
CDR3: CASSREETQYF

V: TRBV9
J: TRBJ1-2
size: NA
D: TRBD1
DNA: TGTGCCAGCAGCGTAGCCAGGGGGCTCGATGGCTACACCTTC
CDR3: CASSVARGLDGYTF

V: TRBV19
J: TRBJ2-7
size: few
D: TRBD2
DNA: TGTGCCAGCGGGAGGGCCTACGAGCAGTACTTC
CDR3: CASGRAYEQYF

V: TRBV7-8
J: TRBJ2-2
size: NA
D: NA
DNA: TGTGCCAGCAGCTCCGTACTAGCACTAGCGAACACCGGGGAGCTGTTTTTT
CDR3: CASSSVLALANTGELFF

V: TRBV20-1
J: TRBJ2-1
size: NA
D: NA
DNA: TGCAGTGCTTATAGCGGCTATGAGCAGTTCTTC
CDR3: CSAYSGYEQFF

V: TRBV11-2
J: TRBJ1-5
size: few
D: NA
DNA: TGTGCCAGCAGCTTAGTACGACAGCCCCAGCATTTT
CDR3: CASSLVRQPQHF

V: TRBV7-8
J: TRBJ1-2
size: NA
D: NA
DNA: TGTGCCAGCAGCTTAGGAGGAGGTGGCTATGGCTACACCTTC
CDR3: CASSLGGGGYGYTF

V: TRBV7-6
J: TRBJ2-5
size: NA
D: NA
DNA: TGTGCCAGCAGCTTAGGTGGGACCTGGGAGACCCAGTACTTC
CDR3: CASSLGGTWETQYF

V: TRBV5-4
J: TRBJ2-2
size: NA
D: TRBD2
DNA: TGTGCCAGCAGTGACCGGGAGGGGGGTACCGGGGAGCTGTTTTTT
CDR3: CASSDREGGTGELFF

V: TRBV7-9
J: TRBJ2-1
size: NA
D: NA
DNA: TGTGCCAGCAGCTTAGGGGTATCCAATGAGCAGTTCTTC
CDR3: CASSLGVSNEQFF

V: TRBV14
J: TRBJ1-2
size: medium-sized
D: NA
DNA: TGTGCCAGCAGCCCCGGGATCTATGGCTACACCTTC
CDR3: CASSPGIYGYTF

V: TRBV14
J: TRBJ2-3
size: NA
D: TRBD2
DNA: TGTGCCAGCAGCCGACGAAGCGGGAGTGGCACAGATACGCAGTATTTT
CDR3: CASSRRSGSGTDTQYF

V: TRBV5-6
J: TRBJ2-7
size: NA
D: NA
DNA: TGTGCCAGCAGCTTGGCTGCTTCAGTTGCGGCCTACGAGCAGTACTTC
CDR3: CASSLAASVAAYEQYF

V: TRBV6-1
J: TRBJ2-7
size: NA
D: TRBD2
DNA: TGTGCCAGCAGTGAACAACGCGGGGGACTAGCTCCTGGGGAGCAGTACTTC
CDR3: CASSEQRGGLAPGEQYF

V: TRBV19
J: TRBJ2-7
size: once
D: NA
DNA: TGTGCCAGTAGTAAGAGTGGGCAACCACTAGATGGATACGAGCAGTACTTC
CDR3: CASSKSGQPLDGYEQYF

V: TRBV5-1
J: TRBJ1-1
size: few
D: NA
DNA: TGCGCCAGCAGCTTGGACGGGGGGCGCGTGGCTTTCTTT
CDR3: CASSLDGGRVAFF

V: TRBV4-2
J: TRBJ1-1
size: NA
D: NA
DNA: TGTGCCAGCAGCCAAGAAAGGCGGGGAGGTGAAGCTTTCTTT
CDR3: CASSQERRGGEAFF

V: TRBV10-3
J: TRBJ2-2
size: NA
D: TRBD2
DNA: TGTGCCATCAGTGAACAGACTAGCCCCGGGGAGCTGTTTTTT
CDR3: CAISEQTSPGELFF

V: TRBV29-1
J: TRBJ1-1
size: NA
D: NA
DNA: TGCAGCGTCGACCGGGAGCAGGGAACTGAAGCTTTCTTT
CDR3: CSVDREQGTEAFF

V: TRBV27
J: TRBJ2-5
size: NA
D: TRBD1
DNA: TGTGCCAGCAGTTTATCGGAAACAGGGGACCAAGAGACCCAGTACTTC
CDR3: CASSLSETGDQETQYF

V: TRBV30
J: TRBJ1-2
size: NA
D: NA
DNA: TGTGCCTGGGAGCCCCCGACAGGTGGCTACACCTTC
CDR3: CAWEPPTGGYTF

V: TRBV5-4
J: TRBJ2-7
size: few
D: NA
DNA: TGTGCCAGCAGCTTGGACCTGGCGGGAACCTACGAGCAGTACTTC
CDR3: CASSLDLAGTYEQYF

V: TRBV6-1
J: TRBJ2-3
size: NA
D: NA
DNA: TGTGCCATAAGCGCCAGCACAGATACGCAGTATTTT
CDR3: CAISASTDTQYF

V: TRBV19
J: TRBJ1-5
size: NA
D: NA
DNA: TGTGCCAGTAGTAACAGGAATCAGCCCCAGCATTTT
CDR3: CASSNRNQPQHF

V: TRBV6-1
J: TRBJ2-7
size: few
D: TRBD1
DNA: TGTGCCACCTCATCCCGGGACAGCTACGAGCAGTACTTC
CDR3: CATSSRDSYEQYF

V: TRBV2
J: TRBJ2-3
size: NA
D: TRBD2
DNA: TGTGCCAGCAAGCAAGCGGGAGACGGTGGAGATACGCAGTATTTT
CDR3: CASKQAGDGGDTQYF